The 7 T cell receptor beta chains given below trace back to one sample, sequenced in a study of cytomegalovirus exposure and HLA in healthy donors. PCR used 60 Vbeta primers and 13 Jbeta primers. Profiled with immunoSEQ multiplex PCR; TCRdb holds only in-frame clones, not every one. Of some 200,000 clones listed, 60% to 85% are singletons. The sequenced sample was PBMCs. All receptors derive from a middle-aged man in good health and CMV-seronegative.

In nucleotides, the CDR3 is TGTGCCAGCACCCCGGGACTAGCGGGAGTGGGGGAGCAGTTCTTC. Translated: CASTPGLAGVGEQFF. The chain has TRBV7-8 and TRBJ2-1; 14 nucleotides match TRBD2. The germline V gene has CDR1 SGHVS and CDR2 FQNEAQ. This CDR3 comprises 15 residues. Unmatched junction bases numbered 9, after V lost 7 bases and J lost 10 bases.

A few counts support this clone. The chain combines TRBV5-1 with TRBJ1-2; maybe TRBD1 (5 bases). There are 15 residues in the CDR3. CDR1 SGHRS and CDR2 YFSETQ come from the germline V gene. Trimming pared 0 bases from V and 5 bases from J, leaving 14 bases between. CDR3 residues: CASSLEGSRVYGYTF. Written as DNA, the CDR3 is TGCGCCAGCAGCTTGGAAGGGTCCAGGGTTTATGGCTACACCTTC. Filled out from reference TRBV5-1 and TRBJ1-2, the complete variable domain reads KAGVTQTPRYLIKTRGQQVTLSCSPISGHRSVSWYQQTPGQGLQFLFEYFSETQRNKGNFPGRFSGRQFSNSRSEMNVSTLELGDSALYLCASSLEGSRVYGYTFGSGTRLTVV.

This CDR3 is CASSGRTSGRAQSYNEQFF. DNA for the CDR3: TGTGCCAGCAGCGGCCGGACTAGCGGGAGGGCTCAATCCTACAATGAGCAGTTCTTC. This chain links TRBV5-4 with TRBJ2-1, with 15 bases that match TRBD2. V trimming: 4 bases; J trimming: 1 base; junction bases outside the gene matches: 9. This CDR3 region has 19 residues. Germline V gives CDR1 SGHNT, CDR2 YYREEE (reference sequence).

The chain recombines TRBV2 with TRBJ2-3; 10 bases fit TRBD2. The V gene end was trimmed by 4 bases and the J gene end by 3 bases; junction bases not matched to a gene: 4. CDR1 SNHLY and CDR2 FYNNEI come from the germline V gene. The CDR3 is 15 amino acids. CDR3 in amino acids: CASSAASGSTDTQYF. The DNA for the CDR3 is TGTGCCAGCAGTGCAGCTAGCGGGAGTACAGATACGCAGTATTTT.

This clone was counted a few times. CDR3 sequence reads: CASSVPDRAHEQYF. The CDR3 DNA reads as TGTGCCAGCAGTGTCCCGGACAGGGCCCACGAGCAGTACTTC. The gene calls are TRBV2 and TRBJ2-7, with 8 bases fitting TRBD1. There are 14 residues in the CDR3. V trimming: 4 bases; J trimming: 5 bases; junction bases outside the gene matches: 7. Germline lookup yields CDR1 SNHLY and CDR2 FYNNEI.

The chain employs TRBV5-4 and TRBJ2-7; 8 bases map to TRBD1. CDR3 size: 14 residues. Germline CDR1 reads SGHNT; CDR2 reads YYREEE (reference sequence). V trimming: 3 bases; J trimming: 1 base; junction bases outside the gene matches: 3. CDR3 sequence: CASSSRDRSYEQYF. CDR3 DNA: TGTGCCAGCAGCTCCCGGGACAGGTCCTACGAGCAGTACTTC.

V usage is TRBV4-2 and J usage is TRBJ1-2, with TRBD1 as a possible D gene (5 bases). The CDR3 contains 18 residues. The V end was cut by 0 bases, the J end by 7 bases, with 24 bases between. Germline lookup yields CDR1 LGHNA and CDR2 YNFKEQ. The CDR3 here is CASSQDTEAWQGSIGYTF. The DNA of the CDR3 is TGTGCCAGCAGCCAAGATACCGAGGCCTGGCAGGGCAGTATTGGCTACACCTTC.